The entry that follows covers one TCR beta chain sequence. The target antigen is unknown. Profiling relied on immunoSEQ multiplex PCR, and the TCRdb table lists in-frame clones only, not all of them. Of tens of thousands of clones in the sample, under 90% were seen once. This sample is drawn from a study of graft-versus-host responses after intestinal transplantation. There are 15 residues in the CDR3. J was trimmed by 3 bases and V by 6 bases; bases with no gene match: 6. CDR1 and CDR2 (germline): MNHEY, SVGAGI. General study findings and limits: GvH clones occurred in recipient marrow; some first appeared in ileum or blood. Declines in HvG clones occurring early post-transplant were associated with peak circulating GvH clone levels.

The sequencing here drew on unstimulated CD4+ T cells sorted from spleen or lymph node cells, taken before intestinal transplant. The rearrangement uses TRBV6-5 and TRBJ2-1; 9 nucleotides agree with TRBD1. The sequence was obtained from a human donor who received an intestinal transplant. CDR3 loop: CASSRTGQGYNEQFF. CDR3 DNA sequence: TGTGCCAGCAGCCGCACGGGACAGGGCTACAATGAGCAGTTCTTC.